The 22 T cell receptor beta chains in this list originate from one sample, sequenced in a study of T cell changes during pregnancy in multiple sclerosis. Profiling relied on immunoSEQ multiplex PCR, and the TCRdb table lists in-frame clones only, not all of them. The top ten hold roughly 0.45% of the sample, which has around 130,000 clones, 90% to 98% seen once. Source: peripheral blood, taken after pregnancy. All receptors come from a female donor with multiple sclerosis, enrolled in a pregnancy study.

The chain carries TRBV5-1 and TRBJ1-4; 9 nucleotides agree with TRBD1. Per germline, CDR1 SGHRS and CDR2 YFSETQ. V trimming: 2 bases; J trimming: 8 bases; junction bases outside the gene matches: 4. There are 14 residues in the CDR3. The CDR3 spells CASSFGTGNEKLFF. CDR3 nucleotides: TGCGCCAGCAGCTTTGGGACAGGGAACGAAAAACTGTTTTTT.

V is TRBV27 and J is TRBJ2-3; 15 bases align to TRBD2. CDR1 is MNHEY, CDR2 SMNVEV, per germline (reference sequence). V trimming: 4 bases; J trimming: 5 bases; junction bases outside the gene matches: 10. This CDR3 spans 18 amino acids. CDR3 bases: TGTGCCAGCAGTTCGCATCGGACTAGCGGGAGGGCCAAAGATACGCAGTATTTT. It specifies CASSSHRTSGRAKDTQYF.

V and J are TRBV11-3 and TRBJ1-5; 11 bases are a match to TRBD1. The germline CDR1 and CDR2 sequences are SGHNT and YENEEA. Trimming removed 3 bases from V and 2 bases from J; junction bases left unmatched: 9. The CDR3 consists of 18 residues. CDR3 region: CASSFSLGQGEGNQPQHF. CDR3 sequence (DNA): TGTGCCAGCAGCTTTAGTTTGGGACAGGGGGAGGGCAATCAGCCCCAGCATTTT.

The genes are TRBV29-1 and TRBJ2-7; 7 nucleotides agree with TRBD2. The CDR3 extends over 16 amino acids. The V gene's germline CDR1 is SQVTM and CDR2 ANQGSEA. The V gene end was trimmed by 0 bases and the J gene end by 1 base; junction bases not matched to a gene: 9. CDR3 loop: CSVEEVSGEGSYEQYF. The CDR3 region has the DNA TGCAGCGTTGAAGAAGTCTCGGGGGAGGGTTCCTACGAGCAGTACTTC.

A note on this clone: Other DNA sequences within the sample encode an identical CDR3. V is TRBV5-4 and J is TRBJ2-2, with TRBD2 matching 7 bases. The CDR3 runs 13 residues. The junction had 1 base not matched to a gene; V was cut back by 0 bases and J by 8 bases. CDR1 is SGHNT and CDR2 is YYREEE in the germline V gene (reference sequence). CDR3 sequence reads: CASSLEGGGELFF. In DNA, the CDR3 is TGTGCCAGCAGCTTGGAGGGAGGGGGGGAGCTGTTTTTT.

The chain couples TRBV6-5 to TRBJ2-5, with 7 nucleotides matching TRBD2. The CDR3 extends over 16 amino acids. The junction had 9 bases not matched to a gene; V was cut back by 0 bases and J by 5 bases. Per the germline V gene, CDR1 is MNHEY and CDR2 is SVGAGI. As DNA, the CDR3 is TGTGCCAGCAGTTACTCGCTGGGAGGGAGAGGGGAGACCCAGTACTTC. Amino acids: CASSYSLGGRGETQYF.

This chain joins TRBV11-2 and TRBJ1-4, with 7 bases matching TRBD1. Germline V gene data show CDR1 as SGHAT and CDR2 as FQNNGV. CDR3 length: 15 residues. V lost 5 bases, J lost 2 bases, and 5 bases stayed unmatched. Here the CDR3 reads CASSANRGTNEKLFF. In nucleotides, the CDR3 is TGTGCCAGCAGCGCCAACAGGGGTACTAATGAAAAACTGTTTTTT.

The chain links TRBV18 to TRBJ2-5; 8 bases match TRBD1. The J segment lost 4 bases and the V segment lost 3 bases, leaving 4 bases of the junction unmatched. CDR3 size: 14 residues. CDR1 and CDR2 (germline): KGHSH, LQKENI. The CDR3 is CASSPGTGRETQYF. CDR3 nucleotides: TGTGCCAGCTCACCCGGGACAGGCCGAGAGACCCAGTACTTC.

This sequence joins TRBV2 and TRBJ2-3; TRBD2 matches at 7 bases. Germline V gene sequence: CDR1 SNHLY, CDR2 FYNNEI. J gave up 0 bases and V 4 bases, and 7 bases lay outside the gene matches. This CDR3 comprises 16 residues. The CDR3 sequence: CASSVMTSWSTDTQYF. CDR3 sequence (DNA): TGTGCCAGCAGTGTGATGACTAGCTGGAGCACAGATACGCAGTATTTT.

The chain uses TRBV28 and TRBJ2-7, with 9 bases fitting TRBD1. The V gene's germline CDR1 is MDHEN and CDR2 SYDVKM. CDR3 length: 15 residues. After removal of 5 bases from V and 6 bases from J, the junction contained 11 bases not matched to a gene. For the CDR3, the DNA is TGTGCCAGCAGTGATACACAGGGGGCAAGGTTCGAGCAGTACTTC. Encoded protein: CASSDTQGARFEQYF.

The chain employs TRBV23-1 and TRBJ2-3; the match to TRBD1 covers 9 bases. TRBV23-1 has ORF status, its function being uncertain. Germline trimming cut 3 bases from V and 3 bases from J; bases unmatched to any gene: 16. The CDR3 totals 19 residues. In nucleotides, the CDR3 is TGCGCCAGCAGTCAGTCCGGGACAGGGCCCATTTTTGGAACAGATACGCAGTATTTT. It codes for CASSQSGTGPIFGTDTQYF.

J is TRBJ2-2 and V is TRBV5-4; D is perhaps TRBD2 (6 bases). V lost 6 bases and J 5 bases, leaving 14 bases between the germline ends. Germline CDR1 and CDR2: SGHNT and YYREEE (reference sequence). The CDR3 consists of 14 residues. CDR3 protein: CASTRDLPTGELFF. CDR3 nucleotide sequence: TGTGCCAGCACCCGGGACTTACCGACCGGGGAGCTGTTTTTT. The complete variable domain, with remaining parts taken from reference TRBV5-4 and TRBJ2-2, reads ETGVTQSPTHLIKTRGQQVTLRCSSQSGHNTVSWYQQALGQGPQFIFQYYREEENGRGNFPPRFSGLQFPNYSSELNVNALELDDSALYLCASTRDLPTGELFFGEGSRLTVL.

The DNA of the CDR3 is TGTGCCAGCAGCGTGGCCCCCGGTGGAGATGAGCAGTTCTTC. Translation: CASSVAPGGDEQFF. The chain links TRBV9 to TRBJ2-1; D not resolved. The V and J ends lost 2 bases and 8 bases respectively, with 14 bases between them. The CDR3 covers 14 residues. The germline gives CDR1 SGDLS, CDR2 YYNGEE.

J is TRBJ2-7 and V is TRBV19; D is perhaps TRBD2 (7 bases). Germline loops: CDR1 LNHDA, CDR2 SQIVND (reference sequence). The CDR3 runs to 16 residues. V lost 3 bases and J lost 1, with 16 bases in between. Here the CDR3 reads CASSIRGLAESYEQYF. CDR3 coding DNA: TGTGCCAGTAGTATCCGGGGGCTAGCGGAATCCTACGAGCAGTACTTC.

V gene TRBV28 combines with J gene TRBJ2-5; 9 bases map to TRBD1. The V gene's germline CDR1 is MDHEN and CDR2 SYDVKM. This CDR3 has 16 amino acids. V gave up 6 bases and J gave up 4 bases; unmatched junction bases: 12. The chain's CDR3 is CASRPPGQGSRETQYF. The CDR3 DNA reads as TGTGCCAGCAGGCCTCCGGGACAGGGAAGTAGAGAGACCCAGTACTTC.

This sequence joins TRBV7-2 and TRBJ2-5; 8 nucleotides align to TRBD1. Looked up from germline, CDR1 is SGHTA and CDR2 is FQGNSA. V trimming: 1 base; J trimming: 5 bases; junction bases outside the gene matches: 9. The CDR3 has 16 residues. CDR3: CASSLGQGRASETQYF. DNA for the CDR3: TGTGCCAGCAGCTTAGGACAGGGGCGGGCGAGCGAGACCCAGTACTTC. Variable domain in full (rest from reference TRBV7-2 and TRBJ2-5): GAGVSQSPSNKVTEKGKDVELRCDPISGHTALYWYRQSLGQGLEFLIYFQGNSAPDKSGLPSDRFSAERTGGSVSTLTIQRTQQEDSAVYLCASSLGQGRASETQYFGPGTRLLVL.

CDR3 loop: CASNHPGTSSYEQYF. The CDR3 region has the DNA TGTGCCAGCAATCACCCCGGGACTAGCAGCTACGAGCAGTACTTC. This chain connects TRBV6-6 to TRBJ2-7, with 9 bases that match TRBD2. V lost 7 bases to trimming and J lost 3 bases; unmatched junction nucleotides: 10. There are 15 residues in the CDR3. CDR1 and CDR2 from the germline V gene are MNHNY and SVGAGI (reference sequence).

This chain joins TRBV28 and TRBJ2-1, with 11 bases aligning to TRBD2. The germline V gene has CDR1 MDHEN and CDR2 SYDVKM. V lost 6 bases, J lost 6 bases, and 13 bases stayed unmatched. The CDR3 length is 17 residues. CDR3 sequence: CASSRRSPGTSGNEQFF. In DNA form, the CDR3 reads TGTGCCAGCAGCCGACGATCCCCCGGGACTAGCGGCAATGAGCAGTTCTTC.

The chain has TRBV21-1 and TRBJ2-2; the table's D call, TRBD2, was not checked against the DNA. TRBV21-1 is deemed a pseudogene. This CDR3 spans 16 amino acids. The CDR3 loop is CASSKVRRDEPGELFF. The CDR3 coding sequence is TGTGCCAGCAGCAAAGTTAGGCGGGACGAACCCGGGGAGCTGTTTTTT.

The V and J genes are TRBV11-2 and TRBJ1-4, with D unresolved. Germline CDR1 SGHAT, CDR2 FQNNGV. Trimming took 5 bases from V and 2 from J, leaving 9 bases between them. This CDR3 spans 14 amino acids. The CDR3 spells CASSPSGTNEKLFF. The CDR3 nucleotides read TGTGCCAGCAGCCCGAGCGGGACTAATGAAAAACTGTTTTTT.

V usage is TRBV20-1 and J usage is TRBJ1-2; D ambiguous. This CDR3 has 11 amino acids. V was cut by 4 bases and J by 4 bases, with 7 bases left in between. Per germline, CDR1 DFQATT and CDR2 SNEGSKA (reference sequence). The CDR3 loop is CSATESYGYTF. The CDR3 bases are TGCAGTGCTACCGAGTCCTATGGCTACACCTTC.

The chain combines TRBV6-6 with TRBJ1-5; D might be TRBD1 (6 bases). Germline V gene sequence: CDR1 MNHNY, CDR2 SVGAGI (reference sequence). The CDR3 is made up of 13 amino acids. V was shortened by 7 bases and J by 3 bases, with 10 bases between the two germline ends. This chain's CDR3 is CASMTGNNQPQHF. The CDR3 coding sequence is TGTGCCAGCATGACAGGCAACAATCAGCCCCAGCATTTT.